The entry that follows covers one T cell receptor beta chain sequence. Its antigen specificity is not known. It has no much larger one-base neighbor in the sample; base qualities were not kept. The source of the sample is a study of blood T cell repertoires in COVID-19 (dated by TCRdb to 2020 to 2022). Some background on the complete study: Collaborator samples came from the United States, Italy and Spain and covered acute and convalescent phases of COVID-19. The material from the prospective study consisted of cDNA or gDNA derived from T cells, B-cell-depleted T cells, or PBMCs. Subjects who had been exposed to COVID-19, were actively infected with it, or had recovered from it provided the deeply sampled blood TCRbeta repertoires that made up the dataset. The repertoires were released in a freely available public database intended as a resource for research on the immune response to SARS-CoV-2. Samples were obtained from the ongoing ImmuneRACE study (first 160 participants) and from approximately 1,200 subjects provided by 6 global collaborators. A de-identified subject ID, COVID-19 status, age in years and sex were almost always included in the sample metadata. HLA class I and class II types, where available, came from metadata supplied by the sample provider rather than from assay-based typing. The full study reports these points: Clinical and demographic metadata were provided uncurated, with the amount varying by source and participant.

Whole blood was collected in K2EDTA tubes by collaborating institutions according to the institutions' own protocols. Collaborator samples were shipped for TCRbeta analysis as frozen whole blood, isolated PBMCs, or DNA extracted from either sample type. Trimming leaves V shorter by 11 bases and J shorter by 0 bases, with the junction holding 7 bases beyond the gene matches. The germline V gene yields SNHLY for CDR1 and FYNNEI for CDR2. Counted from cysteine to phenylalanine, this CDR3 has 14 amino acids. Just the 42-base CDR3 DNA is kept, in frame starting at base 1. TCRbeta CDR3 regions were amplified from genomic DNA using the immunoSEQ Assay, a bias-controlled multiplex PCR. As for the authors' bioinformatics: The number of nucleated cells in each sample was estimated from the amplification of reference gene primers within the assay. To quantify the absolute abundance of each unique TCRbeta CDR3 rearrangement, sequence reads were collapsed and filtered. For each sample, productive Simpson clonality was calculated as the square root of Simpson's diversity index across productive rearrangements. Not all clones reach the TCRdb copy of this immuneACCESS table, which keeps in-frame sequences only. Checked studies attribute under half of the gap to unresolved V genes and leave the rest unexplained. Clone size and the V and J calls come from that table; the DNA yielded D and trimming. A total of roughly 78,000 clones appear in this sample, roughly 80% of them only once. The top ten clones comprise about 20% of the sample.

The source is a woman of 80 years or more with acute or convalescent COVID-19. The rearrangement joined TRBV2 to TRBJ2-4, with 7 bases in between that match TRBD2. Sequenced material: peripheral blood. The CDR3 region: CASWGGLAKNIQYF. Read as DNA, the sequence is TGTGCCTCCTGGGGGGGATTAGCCAAAAACATTCAGTACTTC. The CDR3, completed at both ends by the reference TRBV2 and TRBJ2-4 genes, gives the full variable domain EPEVTQTPSHQVTQMGQEVILRCVPISNHLYFYWYRQILGQKVEFLVSFYNNEISEKSEIFDDQFSVERPDGSNFTLKIRSTKLEDSAMYFCASWGGLAKNIQYFGAGTRLSVL.